The 13 T cell receptor beta chains given below trace back to one sample, sequenced in a study of T cell repertoires in cytomegalovirus infection (dated by TCRdb to between 2018 and 2020). Data came from an Illumina HiSeq 1500. The public reads were reanalyzed by TCRdb: fastp trimming at Q25, MiXCR alignment, in-frame beta chains only. Rows with a matching CDR3 protein are joined into one entry that keeps the most common DNA and genes. A total of around 550,000 distinct CDR3 sequences appear in this sample, about a quarter of them only once. Less than 15% of the sample is held by the ten biggest clonotypes. The sequenced sample was PBMCs. These receptors all come from a human donor in good health (CMV status not recorded). Some clones in this sample may be carry-over from other donors' samples.

CDR3 DNA sequence: TGTGCCAGCAGTTACGGGTCCGCGGGGAACACTGAAGCTTTCTTT. It codes for CASSYGSAGNTEAFF. This rearrangement joins TRBV6-5 to TRBJ1-1; D gene uncertain. Trimming took 2 bases from V and 1 from J, leaving 11 bases between them. The CDR3 is made up of 15 amino acids. Germline CDR1 reads MNHEY; CDR2 reads SVGAGI.

This chain connects TRBV7-6 to TRBJ2-2; TRBD1 matches 8 bases. Germline CDR1 and CDR2: SGHVS and FNYEAQ. The CDR3 is made up of 15 amino acids. V dropped 7 bases and J dropped 4; count of bases not matched to a gene: 8. This CDR3 is CASNRQGSTTGELFF. The CDR3 DNA is TGTGCCAGCAACCGACAGGGGTCTACCACCGGGGAGCTGTTTTTT. The variable domain in full, with the rest retrieved from reference TRBV7-6 and TRBJ2-2, is GAGVSQSPRYKVTKRGQDVALRCDPISGHVSLYWYRQALGQGPEFLTYFNYEAQQDKSGLPNDRFSAERPEGSISTLTIQRTEQRDSAMYRCASNRQGSTTGELFFGEGSRLTVL.

This chain links TRBV12-3 or TRBV12-4 with TRBJ1-6, with D possibly TRBD1 on 5 matching bases. V was shortened by 6 bases and J by 6 bases, with 18 bases between the two germline ends. The CDR3 length is 16 residues. The CDR3 DNA reads as TGTGCCAGCAGCCCCGATGTGGGGCGTTTTAATTCACCCCTCCACTTT. It yields the protein CASSPDVGRFNSPLHF.

This clonotype was recorded a few times. This chain links TRBV5-1 with TRBJ2-1, with 9 bases aligning to TRBD2. V was pared by 6 bases and J by 7 bases, with 5 bases of the junction left unmatched. This CDR3 is 13 amino acids long. Germline-derived CDR1 and CDR2 are SGHRS and YFSETQ. Here the CDR3 reads CASTASGTNEQFF. As DNA, the CDR3 is TGCGCCAGCACGGCTAGCGGGACTAATGAGCAGTTCTTC.

At least ten counts were recorded for this clonotype. The genes are TRBV7-2 and TRBJ2-3; tentatively, D is TRBD2 (5 bases). Trimming left V 6 bases short and J 4 bases short, with 14 bases between. Germline CDR1 reads SGHTA; CDR2 reads FQGNSA. The CDR3 totals 14 residues. In DNA form, the CDR3 reads TGTGCCAGCAGTCGAACTAGTTTCGCAGATACGCAGTATTTT. It specifies CASSRTSFADTQYF.

This clonotype was recorded a few times. The chain joins TRBV29-1 to TRBJ2-2; D is possibly TRBD2 (5 bases). CDR1 SQVTM and CDR2 ANQGSEA come from the germline V gene. V lost 6 bases, J lost 4 bases, and 6 bases lay in between. This CDR3 spans 11 amino acids. CDR3: CSVDFTGELFF. The CDR3 DNA reads TGCAGCGTGGACTTCACCGGGGAGCTGTTTTTT.

This clonotype came up a few times. The rearrangement links TRBV12-3 or TRBV12-4 to TRBJ1-5; D is unclear. With 6 bases removed from V and 7 bases from J, the gap between germline ends came to 13 bases. The CDR3 consists of 13 residues. DNA of the CDR3: TGTGCCAGCAGGGGAAGGGCAAACCAGCCCCAGCATTTT. Its translation is CASRGRANQPQHF.

This clonotype was counted many times. The gene calls are TRBV12-3 or TRBV12-4 and TRBJ2-1, with 8 positions matching TRBD1. There are 14 residues in the CDR3. V lost 7 bases, J lost 4 bases, and 6 bases stayed unmatched. CDR3 in amino acids: CASTYGTGYNEQFF. In DNA, the CDR3 is TGTGCCAGCACCTATGGGACAGGTTACAATGAGCAGTTCTTC.

The chain recombines TRBV29-1 with TRBJ2-1; D call uncertain. V was shortened by 2 bases and J by 4 bases, with 18 bases between the two germline ends. Germline CDR1 is SQVTM and CDR2 is ANQGSEA. The CDR3 has 16 residues. The CDR3 coding sequence is TGCAGCGTTGAACGCCCGTTCCGCCGTTCATACAATGAGCAGTTCTTC. Translating it yields CSVERPFRRSYNEQFF.

The rearrangement uses TRBV4-3 and TRBJ2-3; no reliable D call. Trimming stripped 5 bases from V and 4 bases from J, with 19 bases between. The germline CDR1 and CDR2 sequences are LGHNA and YSLEER. The CDR3 contains 16 residues. The CDR3 DNA sequence: TGCGCCAGCAGCAATCGACTCTCCCCGGGCGCAGATACGCAGTATTTT. Its translation is CASSNRLSPGADTQYF.

This chain connects TRBV11-3 to TRBJ2-7; D could derive from TRBD1 or TRBD2 (5 bases each). V was cut by 4 bases and J by 7 bases, with 17 bases left in between. The CDR3 extends over 14 amino acids. Germline assignment: CDR1 SGHNT and CDR2 YENEEA. In nucleotides, the CDR3 is TGTGCCAGCAGCTCCGGGGTCGGGACGGGGGAGCAGTACGTC. Encoded protein: CASSSGVGTGEQYV.

The chain couples TRBV15 to TRBJ2-5, with 8 nucleotides matching TRBD1. CDR3 size: 20 residues. CDR1 is LNHNV, CDR2 YYDKDF, per germline (reference sequence). Losses at the gene ends were 0 bases for V and 4 bases for J; bases not matched to a gene: 19. Here the CDR3 reads CATSRDIRRRGLDFSETQYF. Written as DNA, the CDR3 is TGTGCCACCAGCAGAGACATCAGGCGCAGGGGGCTTGATTTCTCAGAGACCCAGTACTTC.

The J gene is TRBJ1-2, the V gene TRBV5-4; possible D gene TRBD1, 5 bases. Trimming shortened V by 4 bases and J by 7 bases, and 26 bases separated the two germline ends. The V gene's germline CDR1 is SGHNT and CDR2 YYREEE (reference sequence). The CDR3 loop spans 17 amino acids. In DNA, the CDR3 is TGTGCCAGCAGCCGATACCGTATCGCTCAGGGTGTTGGTGGCTACACCTTC. It encodes CASSRYRIAQGVGGYTF.